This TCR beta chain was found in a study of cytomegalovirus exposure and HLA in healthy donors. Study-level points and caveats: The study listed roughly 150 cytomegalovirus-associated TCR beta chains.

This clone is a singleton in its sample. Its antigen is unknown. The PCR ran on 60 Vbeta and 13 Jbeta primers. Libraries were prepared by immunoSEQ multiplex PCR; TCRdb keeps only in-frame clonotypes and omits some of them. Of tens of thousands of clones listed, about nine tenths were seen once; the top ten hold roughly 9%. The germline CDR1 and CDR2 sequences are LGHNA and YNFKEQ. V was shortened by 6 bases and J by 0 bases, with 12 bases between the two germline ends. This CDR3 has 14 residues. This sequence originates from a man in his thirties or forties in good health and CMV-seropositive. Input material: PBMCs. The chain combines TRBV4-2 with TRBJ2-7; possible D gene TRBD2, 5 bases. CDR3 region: CASRSSRDSYEQYF. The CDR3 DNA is TGTGCCAGCAGGTCGAGCCGGGACTCCTACGAGCAGTACTTC.